This entry lists 4 T cell receptor beta chains sequenced from one sample in a study of T cell repertoires in cytomegalovirus infection. MiXCR, applied by TCRdb to the reads, yields one record per CDR3 protein. The sample includes 150,000 to 200,000 distinct CDR3 sequences, 17% of them seen just once. The sample comprised CD8+ T cells from PBMCs. These receptors came from a human donor in good health (CMV status not recorded). Some clones in this sample may be carry-over from other donors' samples.

The CDR3 nucleotides read TGTGCCATCAAGGAAGAATTACAAGAGACCCAGTACTTC. It specifies CAIKEELQETQYF. The chain links TRBV10-3 to TRBJ2-5, with D unresolved. Between the trimmed V and J ends, which lost 7 bases and 2 bases, there was a span of 11 bases. The CDR3 runs to 13 residues. Germline lookup yields CDR1 ENHRY and CDR2 SYGVKD.

Only a few counts were recorded for this clonotype. CDR3 nucleotides: TGTGCCAGCAGCTTAGGGATCCAGGGCTGGTACACTGAAGCTTTCTTT. Its translation: CASSLGIQGWYTEAFF. The V gene is TRBV7-2, the J gene TRBJ1-1; TRBD1 is a possible D gene (5 bases). Trimming pared 1 base from V and 3 bases from J, leaving 15 bases between. Germline loops: CDR1 SGHTA, CDR2 FQGNSA. The CDR3 is made up of 16 amino acids.

This clonotype has more than one count but fewer than ten. This chain links TRBV13 with TRBJ2-5; 8 bases are a match to TRBD2. Per the germline V gene, CDR1 is PRHDT and CDR2 is FYEKMQ (reference sequence). The CDR3 has 14 amino acids. Trimming at V came to 5 bases and at J to 5 bases, leaving 7 bases not matched to a gene. The CDR3 nucleotides read TGTGCCAGCAGCCCTCGGACTAGCCGGGAGACCCAGTACTTC. It translates to CASSPRTSRETQYF.

The gene calls are TRBV25-1 and TRBJ2-1; D is undetermined. CDR3 size: 15 residues. CDR1 and CDR2 from the germline V gene are MGHDK and SYGVNS. Deletions cut 6 bases from V and 6 bases from J, with 18 bases between. Here the CDR3 reads CASRAYLGPPNEQFF. The DNA for the CDR3 is TGTGCCAGCAGAGCCTACTTAGGCCCCCCCAATGAGCAGTTCTTC.